This is a list of T cell receptor beta chains from one sample in a study of blood T cell repertoires in COVID-19. TCRdb's copy holds only in-frame clones and misses some; the assay was immunoSEQ multiplex PCR. The sample lists 150,000 to 200,000 clones; roughly 82% were seen once. The specimen was peripheral blood. The source of these receptors is a woman between 55 and 75 years old with COVID-19, enrolled during active disease. Both conserved end residues are part of each CDR3. The order of the fields is J gene, D gene, clone size, V gene, CDR3 DNA, CDR3 protein. D genes are given only for firm matches. Clone size, where shown, is once, few, many, or a class for clones that have expanded.

>TRBJ2-2|TRBD2|.|TRBV5-6
TGTGCCAGCAGCTACGGCGGGGGGAACACCGGGGAGCTGTTTTTT
CASSYGGGNTGELFF
>TRBJ1-5|.|.|TRBV6-2/TRBV6-3
TGTGCCAGCAGTTGGGACTCCCGAAAGGGTCAGCCCCAGCATTTT
CASSWDSRKGQPQHF
>TRBJ1-1|TRBD1|.|TRBV27
TGTGCCAGCACGCCACCGGGACAGGGGACTGAAGCTTTCTTT
CASTPPGQGTEAFF
>TRBJ1-5|.|.|TRBV28
TGTGCCAGCCGAGGTTACAGGATAAATCAGCCCCAGCATTTT
CASRGYRINQPQHF
>TRBJ2-7|TRBD2|.|TRBV7-3
TGTGCCAGCAGCCTGTATAGCGGGAGCTACGAGCAGTACTTC
CASSLYSGSYEQYF
>TRBJ1-5|TRBD1|.|TRBV6-5
TGTGCCAGCAGCGGACAGGGGCTTAGCAATCAGCCCCAGCATTTT
CASSGQGLSNQPQHF
>TRBJ2-3|.|once|TRBV20-1
TGCAGTGCTAGTCCGGGGCGGGACTTTATCACAGATACGCAGTATTTT
CSASPGRDFITDTQYF
>TRBJ1-4|.|.|TRBV3-1/TRBV3-2
TGTGCCAGCAGCGGAGGGGGGGGCGGTGAAAAACTGTTTTTT
CASSGGGGGEKLFF
>TRBJ2-5|.|.|TRBV5-8
TGTGCCAGCAGCTTGGGCTCGCGGATCCAAGAGACCCAGTACTTC
CASSLGSRIQETQYF
>TRBJ2-5|TRBD2|few|TRBV4-1
TGCGCCAGCAGCCAAGACCTACTAGCGGTCGGGACCCAGTACTTC
CASSQDLLAVGTQYF
>TRBJ1-4|TRBD1|.|TRBV11-2
TGTGCCAGCAGGACCGGGACAGGGGCTGAAAAACTGTTTTTT
CASRTGTGAEKLFF
>TRBJ2-1|.|.|TRBV10-3
TGTGCCATCAGGGCAGGGGATAAGGGCAATGAGCAGTTCTTC
CAIRAGDKGNEQFF
>TRBJ1-2|TRBD1|.|TRBV6-5
TGTGCCAGCAGACGAAAGACAGGGGGCTTCTATGGCTACACCTTC
CASRRKTGGFYGYTF
>TRBJ1-1|TRBD1|.|TRBV7-9
TGTGCCAGCAGTCTTACAGGGGGCGAAACGGGAGCTTTCTTT
CASSLTGGETGAFF
>TRBJ2-3|TRBD2|.|TRBV5-6
TGTGCCAGCAGCCCGGCCTTGGGACTAGCGACAGATACGCAGTATTTT
CASSPALGLATDTQYF
>TRBJ1-6|TRBD1|.|TRBV3-1/TRBV3-2
TGTGCCAGCAGCCAAGATAGGGGCGGGACAGGTGATTCACCCCTCCACTTT
CASSQDRGGTGDSPLHF
>TRBJ1-3|TRBD1|few|TRBV9
TGTGCCAGCAGCTCCGCCCAGGGGGACTCTGGAAACACCATATATTTT
CASSSAQGDSGNTIYF
>TRBJ2-7|TRBD1|.|TRBV6-5
TGTGCCTGCGCGGGGGGACAGGGGGCTTACGAGCAGTACTTC
CACAGGQGAYEQYF
>TRBJ1-2|.|.|TRBV6-5
TGTGCCAGCAGTACCCAGGGGTATGGTGGCTACACCTTC
CASSTQGYGGYTF
>TRBJ2-1|TRBD1|.|TRBV27
TGTGCCAGCGGACCCGGGACAGAGTACAATGAGCAGTTCTTC
CASGPGTEYNEQFF
>TRBJ2-7|TRBD1|.|TRBV5-6
TGTGCCAGCAGCTCGGGACAGGGTTTTGACGAGCAGTACTTC
CASSSGQGFDEQYF
>TRBJ1-6|.|.|TRBV21-1
TGTGCCAGCAGCAAAGAAATAAGGGAGGGGCATTCACCCCTCCACTTT
CASSKEIREGHSPLHF
>TRBJ1-3|.|.|TRBV6-5
TGTGCCAGCAAAGTGACAGGTGGAAACACCATATATTTT
CASKVTGGNTIYF
>TRBJ1-2|.|.|TRBV12-3/TRBV12-4
TGTGCCAGCAGTCCGTCGGGGAACTATGGCTACACCTTC
CASSPSGNYGYTF
>TRBJ2-7|.|.|TRBV20-1
TGCAGTGCTAGTTCTACAGGGAGAAGAGACGAGCAGTACTTC
CSASSTGRRDEQYF
>TRBJ1-5|TRBD1|.|TRBV19
TGTGCCAGTAGTATTCAGGGGGCCTTTAGCAATCAGCCCCAGCATTTT
CASSIQGAFSNQPQHF
>TRBJ2-1|.|once|TRBV20-1
TGCAGTGCTAGTGAGCGGCTGATTGGGTACAATGAGCAGTTCTTC
CSASERLIGYNEQFF
>TRBJ2-7|.|.|TRBV13
TGTGCCAGCAGCCCGGACAGATACTCCTACGAGCAGTACTTC
CASSPDRYSYEQYF
>TRBJ1-4|.|.|TRBV5-1
TGCGCCAGCAGCTTGGTGGGGGGGGGATTTGAAAAACTGTTTTTT
CASSLVGGGFEKLFF
>TRBJ2-7|.|.|TRBV11-3
TGTGCCAGCAGCCTCCATCCCGGCCAGGTGCAGTACTTC
CASSLHPGQVQYF
>TRBJ2-7|TRBD2|few|TRBV29-1
TGCAGCGGGAGGGCCGGGGGGTTAGCGGAGCAGTACTTC
CSGRAGGLAEQYF
>TRBJ2-1|.|.|TRBV19
TGTGCCACCCACCCGTTCAGGTGGAATGAGCAGTTCTTC
CATHPFRWNEQFF
>TRBJ2-1|TRBD1|.|TRBV6-5
TGTGCCAGCAGTTACCGGACAGGGGAAGATGAGCAGTTCTTC
CASSYRTGEDEQFF
>TRBJ1-3|.|.|TRBV4-2
TGTGCCAGCAGCCAAGATCTCCCGGGTCCGAGCTCTGGAAACACCATATATTTT
CASSQDLPGPSSGNTIYF
>TRBJ1-1|.|.|TRBV19
TGTGCCAGTAGTATAACGGGTGAGGCTGAAGCTTTCTTT
CASSITGEAEAFF
>TRBJ2-1|.|.|TRBV11-2
TGTGCCAGCAGCCGGTCTGCGGCGGGAAGTGAGCAGTTCTTC
CASSRSAAGSEQFF
>TRBJ1-5|TRBD1|.|TRBV27
TGTGCCAGCAGTTTGAGACAGGGTGGCAATCAGCCCCAGCATTTT
CASSLRQGGNQPQHF
>TRBJ2-1|.|.|TRBV7-2
TGTGCCAGCAGCTTAGGCGTAGCGGCAGTAGAGCAGTTCTTC
CASSLGVAAVEQFF
>TRBJ2-1|TRBD1|medium-sized|TRBV10-3
TGTGCCATCAGTGGTAACGACAGGGCACTTACGTACAATGAGCAGTTCTTC
CAISGNDRALTYNEQFF
>TRBJ1-4|.|once|TRBV27
TGTGCCAGCAACCCGAGGGGGGGGAATGAAAAACTGTTTTTT
CASNPRGGNEKLFF